The 25 T cell receptor beta chains reported below all come from one sample, sequenced in a study of vaccination effects on CD4 cells after COVID-19. These TCRs' antigens remain unknown. Expansion with viral peptide pools was applied to antigen-specific CD4+ T cells by the ViraFEST assay prior to sequencing. Culture proceeded for about 11 days, and CD4+ T cells were then isolated. Having tested negative for nucleocapsid antibodies, the vaccine recipients showed no prior SARS-CoV-2 infection. Produced via immunoSEQ multiplex PCR; TCRdb's table is partial and in-frame only. The top ten clones hold 20% to 25% of a sample with about 27,000 clones, roughly 70% of them seen once. Source: CD4+ T cells from PBMCs cultured with HCoV-NL63 spike peptides, taken before COVID-19 vaccination. Receptor source: a human donor who received a COVID-19 vaccine.

This rearrangement joins TRBV4-2 to TRBJ2-2; TRBD2 might be the D (5 bases). Germline V gene lookup returns CDR1 LGHNA and CDR2 YNFKEQ. V lost 1 base and J lost 5, with 8 bases in between. This CDR3 is built from 14 residues. The CDR3 reads CASSQASQTGELFF. The CDR3, as DNA: TGTGCCAGCAGCCAAGCTAGCCAAACCGGGGAGCTGTTTTTT.

The chain couples TRBV7-9 to TRBJ2-1; D may be TRBD2 (6 bases). The CDR3 consists of 16 residues. Germline V lookup: CDR1 SEHNR, CDR2 FQNEAQ (reference sequence). V gave up 4 bases and J gave up 3 bases, with 16 bases separating them. The CDR3 spells CASSSVVAANYNEQFF. The CDR3 DNA follows: TGTGCCAGCAGCTCCGTAGTAGCGGCAAACTACAATGAGCAGTTCTTC.

V and J are TRBV11-2 and TRBJ1-3; D is unclear. This CDR3 is 15 amino acids long. V was pared by 5 bases and J by 1 base, with 12 bases between. Germline V lookup: CDR1 SGHAT, CDR2 FQNNGV. The CDR3 sequence: CASSQRVGSGNTIYF. CDR3 bases: TGTGCCAGCAGCCAAAGGGTCGGATCTGGAAACACCATATATTTT.

The chain has TRBV15 and TRBJ2-3; D is unclear. The ends were cut back, 0 bases at V and 8 bases at J, with 12 bases in the middle. CDR1 is LNHNV, CDR2 YYDKDF, per germline (reference sequence). The CDR3 runs to 14 residues. For the CDR3, the DNA is TGTGCCACCAGCAGAGATCAGCTTCTGGGTACGCAGTATTTT. Translation gives CATSRDQLLGTQYF.

The J gene is TRBJ1-1, the V gene TRBV6-1; D is ambiguous. Germline CDR1 MNHNS, CDR2 SASEGT. Trimming pared 4 bases from V and 1 base from J, leaving 16 bases between. The CDR3 is 16 residues long. DNA of the CDR3: TGTGCCAGCAGTGGCGAGGTAGGAGTACGGAACACTGAAGCTTTCTTT. Encoded protein: CASSGEVGVRNTEAFF.

V usage is TRBV19 and J usage is TRBJ1-2, with D unresolved. V was clipped by 7 bases and J by 0 bases, with 15 bases between them. This CDR3 has 15 residues. Germline V lookup: CDR1 LNHDA, CDR2 SQIVND (reference sequence). The CDR3 spells CASTSPHRANYGYTF. Written as DNA, the CDR3 is TGTGCCAGTACTTCCCCCCACCGAGCTAACTATGGCTACACCTTC.

The chain has TRBV9 and TRBJ1-2; 10 bases match TRBD1. CDR3 length: 14 amino acids. V was pared by 3 bases and J by 3 bases, with 2 bases of the junction left unmatched. Per the germline V gene, CDR1 is SGDLS and CDR2 is YYNGEE. The CDR3 here is CASSAGQGDYGYTF. The CDR3 DNA follows: TGTGCCAGCAGCGCCGGACAGGGGGACTATGGCTACACCTTC.

The rearrangement joins TRBV10-3 to TRBJ1-1; TRBD1 might be the D (6 bases). Trimming left V 10 bases short and J 2 bases short, with 17 bases between. CDR3 length: 14 residues. Germline loops: CDR1 ENHRY, CDR2 SYGVKD. In DNA form, the CDR3 reads TGTGCCAGCTTGAAGGACAGCCTTAACACTGAAGCTTTCTTT. It yields the protein CASLKDSLNTEAFF.

This clone was seen once. The chain has TRBV2 and TRBJ2-5, with 9 positions matching TRBD2. The CDR3 length is 17 residues. The germline gives CDR1 SNHLY, CDR2 FYNNEI. Losses at the gene ends were 7 bases for V and 0 bases for J; bases not matched to a gene: 12. The CDR3 region is CASKVGLAGGNQETQYF. CDR3 coding DNA: TGTGCCAGCAAGGTGGGACTAGCTGGAGGGAACCAAGAGACCCAGTACTTC.

The chain carries TRBV30 and TRBJ2-3; D possibly matches TRBD1 or TRBD2 (5 bases each). The length of the CDR3 is 12 residues. Per germline, CDR1 GTSNPN and CDR2 SVGIG (reference sequence). The ends were cut back, 0 bases at V and 6 bases at J, with 7 bases in the middle. The CDR3 bases are TGTGCCTGGAGTGTTTGGGGGGATACGCAGTATTTT. The encoded protein is CAWSVWGDTQYF.

This sequence joins TRBV10-3 and TRBJ1-2; 7 nucleotides agree with TRBD1. The CDR3 is made up of 13 amino acids. Trimming at V came to 3 bases and at J to 8 bases, leaving 6 bases not matched to a gene. CDR1 is ENHRY, CDR2 SYGVKD, per germline. The CDR3 DNA reads TGTGCCATCAGTGACGACAGGGTGGGCGGCTACACCTTC. Translation gives CAISDDRVGGYTF.

This clone came up a few times. CDR3 coding DNA: TGTGCCAGCAGCGTCCTCCACAGGGGCCAACCTTCCTACGAGCAGTACTTC. Translating gives CASSVLHRGQPSYEQYF. V usage is TRBV11-2 and J usage is TRBJ2-7; TRBD1 matches 7 bases. CDR1 is SGHAT and CDR2 is FQNNGV in the germline V gene. The CDR3 covers 17 residues. With 5 bases clipped from V and 1 base from J, the junction kept 14 bases outside the gene matches. The whole variable domain, remainder taken from reference TRBV11-2 and TRBJ2-7, is EAGVAQSPRYKIIEKRQSVAFWCNPISGHATLYWYQQILGQGPKLLIQFQNNGVVDDSQLPKDRFSAERLKGVDSTLKIQPAKLEDSAVYLCASSVLHRGQPSYEQYFGPGTRLTVT.

The chain couples TRBV3-1 (or the pseudogene TRBV3-2) to TRBJ2-7; 7 bases are shared with TRBD1. The CDR3 covers 15 residues. V trimming: 4 bases; J trimming: 2 bases; junction bases outside the gene matches: 8. CDR1 is LGHDT, CDR2 YNNKEL, per germline (reference sequence). The CDR3 DNA reads TGTGCCAGCAGCCGTCCGACAGGGACGACCTACGAGCAGTACTTC. Translated: CASSRPTGTTYEQYF.

The V call is TRBV10-3, the J call TRBJ1-4; D not resolved. V lost 4 bases and J lost 3, with 12 bases in between. Per the germline V gene, CDR1 is ENHRY and CDR2 is SYGVKD. CDR3 length equals 15 residues. CDR3 in amino acids: CAISARREANEKLFF. As DNA, the CDR3 is TGTGCCATCAGTGCCCGGCGGGAGGCTAATGAAAAACTGTTTTTT.

V gene TRBV19 combines with J gene TRBJ2-7; 9 bases match TRBD2. Germline V gene data show CDR1 as LNHDA and CDR2 as SQIVND (reference sequence). V shed 6 bases, J shed 2 bases, and the junction held 5 bases outside the gene matches. The CDR3 spans 14 residues. The CDR3 coding sequence is TGTGCCAGTAGCCGCGGGGGGGCTACCTACGAGCAGTACTTC. Its protein is CASSRGGATYEQYF.

J is TRBJ1-2 and V is TRBV27; 9 bases align to TRBD1. The germline V gene encodes CDR1 MNHEY and CDR2 SMNVEV (reference sequence). This CDR3 region has 17 residues. Trimming removed 10 bases from V and 7 bases from J; junction bases left unmatched: 22. The CDR3 DNA sequence: TGTGCCACCTCTGACCACATGGGAACCGGGACAGGGAGTGGCTACACCTTC. Protein product: CATSDHMGTGTGSGYTF.

The rearrangement links TRBV6-5 to TRBJ1-6; unclear D gene. The germline gives CDR1 MNHEY, CDR2 SVGAGI. The CDR3 covers 14 residues. The germline V and J ends were trimmed by 6 bases and 10 bases, with 16 bases remaining between them. In DNA form, the CDR3 reads TGTGCCAGCAGGGACGCCATGACTAGATCACCCCTCCACTTT. Amino acids: CASRDAMTRSPLHF.

V gene TRBV19 combines with J gene TRBJ2-3; D possibly corresponds to TRBD1 (6 bases). Per the germline V gene, CDR1 is LNHDA and CDR2 is SQIVND (reference sequence). This CDR3 contains 13 residues. V gave up 10 bases and J gave up 5 bases, with 16 bases separating them. This CDR3 reads CATMDRIGDTQYF. Here the CDR3 DNA reads TGTGCCACCATGGACAGAATAGGAGATACGCAGTATTTT.

The V call is TRBV13, the J call TRBJ2-4; 10 positions agree with TRBD2. The CDR3 is made up of 22 amino acids. Per the germline V gene, CDR1 is PRHDT and CDR2 is FYEKMQ (reference sequence). Unmatched junction bases numbered 17, after V lost 0 bases and J lost 0 bases. This CDR3 is CASSLGIGIAGGRLLAKNIQYF. The CDR3 coding sequence is TGTGCCAGCAGCTTAGGCATCGGGATAGCGGGGGGCCGTCTCCTAGCCAAAAACATTCAGTACTTC.

The chain has TRBV28 and TRBJ1-1; perhaps TRBD1 as D (5 bases). The CDR3 is made up of 16 amino acids. Deletions cut 5 bases from V and 1 base from J, with 17 bases between. From germline, CDR1 is MDHEN and CDR2 SYDVKM. The CDR3 nucleotides read TGTGCCAGCAGTGGTCGTGGAGGGCAGGGGAACACTGAAGCTTTCTTT. Its translation: CASSGRGGQGNTEAFF.

The chain has TRBV7-2 and TRBJ2-5, with D unclear. Germline V gene sequence: CDR1 SGHTA, CDR2 FQGNSA. Trimming shortened V by 5 bases and J by 3 bases, and 13 bases separated the two germline ends. The CDR3 is made up of 14 amino acids. CDR3: CASSPEITKETQYF. CDR3 DNA: TGTGCCAGCAGCCCAGAGATCACCAAAGAGACCCAGTACTTC. The entire variable domain, with the rest obtained from reference TRBV7-2 and TRBJ2-5, is as follows: GAGVSQSPSNKVTEKGKDVELRCDPISGHTALYWYRQSLGQGLEFLIYFQGNSAPDKSGLPSDRFSAERTGGSVSTLTIQRTQQEDSAVYLCASSPEITKETQYFGPGTRLLVL.

The chain uses TRBV5-1 and TRBJ2-1; D is unresolved. V was shortened by 0 bases and J by 7 bases, with 11 bases between the two germline ends. CDR3 size: 14 residues. Germline lookup yields CDR1 SGHRS and CDR2 YFSETQ. The CDR3 spells CASSLAGRVNEQFF. The DNA of the CDR3 is TGCGCCAGCAGCTTGGCCGGTCGTGTGAATGAGCAGTTCTTC.

V is TRBV24-1 and J is TRBJ1-1; no definite D call. The V and J ends lost 3 bases and 6 bases respectively, with 7 bases between them. This CDR3 spans 12 amino acids. CDR1 is KGHDR, CDR2 SFDVKD, per germline. CDR3 sequence (DNA): TGTGCCACCAGTGATGGAATATCTGAAGCTTTCTTT. Translated: CATSDGISEAFF.

This clone was counted a few times. This chain joins TRBV4-3 and TRBJ1-5; tentatively, D is TRBD1 (5 bases). Germline loops: CDR1 LGHNA, CDR2 YSLEER. The CDR3 length is 14 residues. V shed 1 base and J shed 3 bases, with 7 bases lying between them. As DNA, the CDR3 is TGCGCCAGCAGCCAAGGACAGCTCAATCAGCCCCAGCATTTT. This encodes CASSQGQLNQPQHF.

V is TRBV5-4 and J is TRBJ1-3, with 7 bases fitting TRBD1. CDR1 SGHNT and CDR2 YYREEE come from the germline V gene (reference sequence). This CDR3 has 17 residues. J gave up 0 bases and V 4 bases, and 10 bases lay outside the gene matches. The CDR3 sequence is CASSPGRDSYSGNTIYF. The CDR3 DNA reads as TGTGCCAGCAGCCCCGGGAGGGACAGCTACTCTGGAAACACCATATATTTT.